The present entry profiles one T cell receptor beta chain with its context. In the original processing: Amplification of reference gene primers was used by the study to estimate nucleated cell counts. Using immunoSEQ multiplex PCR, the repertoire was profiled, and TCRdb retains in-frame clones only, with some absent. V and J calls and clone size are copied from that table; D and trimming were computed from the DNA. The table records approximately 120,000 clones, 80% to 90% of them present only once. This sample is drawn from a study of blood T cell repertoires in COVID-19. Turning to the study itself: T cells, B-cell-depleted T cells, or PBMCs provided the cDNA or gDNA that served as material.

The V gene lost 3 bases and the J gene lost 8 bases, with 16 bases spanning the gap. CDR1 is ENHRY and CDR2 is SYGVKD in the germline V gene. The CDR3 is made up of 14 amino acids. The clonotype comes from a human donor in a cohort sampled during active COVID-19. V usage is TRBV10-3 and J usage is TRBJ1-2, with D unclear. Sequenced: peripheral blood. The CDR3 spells CAISEVTGSRGYTF. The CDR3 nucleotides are TGTGCCATCAGTGAAGTTACCGGGTCACGCGGCTACACCTTC.